This T cell receptor (beta chain) came from a study of blood T cell repertoires in COVID-19. Study-wide context: Samples came from the United States, Italy and Spain, spanning acute and convalescent COVID-19. T cells, B-cell-depleted T cells, or PBMCs supplied cDNA or gDNA.

Original processing notes: From reference gene primer amplification, estimates of nucleated cell counts were derived. Produced via immunoSEQ multiplex PCR; TCRdb's table is partial and in-frame only. Clone size and the V and J calls come from that table; the DNA yielded D and trimming. The profile shows roughly 90,000 clones, around 90% of them singletons. Trimming took 11 bases from V and 8 from J; bases not matched to a gene: 22. The CDR3 sequence is 16 residues long. Germline V lookup: CDR1 SNHLY, CDR2 FYNNEI. The clonotype comes from a man in his fifties with acute or convalescent COVID-19. The specimen was peripheral blood. The chain links TRBV2 to TRBJ1-2; 8 nucleotides agree with TRBD1. This chain's CDR3 is CARSGRQGATSGGYTF. The CDR3 coding sequence is TGTGCCCGCTCCGGGCGGCAGGGGGCGACTAGTGGGGGCTACACCTTC.